This is a list of T cell receptor beta chains from one sample in a study of T cell responses to AZD1222 COVID-19 vaccine. Sequencing was performed with immunoSEQ multiplex PCR; in TCRdb, only in-frame clones are kept and a portion is missing. The table has roughly 150,000 clones, around 90% seen once. Sequencing was performed on peripheral blood, taken on day 0 of AZD1222 vaccination. These receptors were taken from an adult in good health. CDR3s include the opening cysteine and the closing phenylalanine or tryptophan. A D gene is named only where the DNA matches it firmly. Size is stated for part of the rows, as once, few or many counts, or as a class when the clone is expanded.

j_call: TRBJ2-2; clone_size: .; d_call: .; v_call: TRBV18; cdr3_aa: CASSPLVASRVTGELFF; cdr3_nt: TGTGCCAGCTCACCACTTGTCGCGTCGCGAGTCACCGGGGAGCTGTTTTTT
j_call: TRBJ2-7; clone_size: .; d_call: .; v_call: TRBV9; cdr3_aa: CASSPQGSSYEQYF; cdr3_nt: TGTGCCAGCAGCCCACAGGGTAGCTCCTACGAGCAGTACTTC
j_call: TRBJ1-2; clone_size: .; d_call: .; v_call: TRBV14; cdr3_aa: CASSQDRGGLTPYGYTF; cdr3_nt: TGTGCCAGCAGCCAAGATCGGGGGGGTTTGACTCCCTATGGCTACACCTTC
j_call: TRBJ1-6; clone_size: .; d_call: .; v_call: TRBV5-4; cdr3_aa: CAWGEHNSPLHF; cdr3_nt: TGTGCTTGGGGGGAACATAATTCACCCCTCCACTTT
j_call: TRBJ2-7; clone_size: .; d_call: .; v_call: TRBV7-6; cdr3_aa: CASSVGHSYEQYF; cdr3_nt: TGTGCCAGCAGCGTAGGACACTCCTACGAGCAGTACTTC
j_call: TRBJ1-4; clone_size: .; d_call: .; v_call: TRBV29-1; cdr3_aa: CSVDGGTGEKLFF; cdr3_nt: TGCAGCGTTGACGGAGGGACCGGTGAAAAACTGTTTTTT
j_call: TRBJ2-1; clone_size: .; d_call: .; v_call: TRBV2; cdr3_aa: CASSPLGERTQFF; cdr3_nt: TGTGCCAGCAGCCCCCTTGGGGAGCGGACGCAGTTCTTC
j_call: TRBJ2-1; clone_size: .; d_call: TRBD1; v_call: TRBV28; cdr3_aa: CASSLFTTGGREQFF; cdr3_nt: TGTGCCAGCAGTTTATTCACGACAGGGGGTCGTGAGCAGTTCTTC
j_call: TRBJ2-7; clone_size: .; d_call: .; v_call: TRBV19; cdr3_aa: CASSRTPAAETYEQYF; cdr3_nt: TGTGCCAGTAGTAGGACCCCAGCGGCAGAGACCTACGAGCAGTACTTC
j_call: TRBJ2-4; clone_size: few; d_call: TRBD1; v_call: TRBV28; cdr3_aa: CASRGTENIQYF; cdr3_nt: TGTGCCAGCAGGGGGACAGAAAACATTCAGTACTTC
j_call: TRBJ1-1; clone_size: .; d_call: .; v_call: TRBV12-5; cdr3_aa: CASGTGVNTEAFF; cdr3_nt: TGTGCTAGTGGAACCGGGGTGAACACTGAAGCTTTCTTT
j_call: TRBJ1-3; clone_size: .; d_call: .; v_call: TRBV7-9; cdr3_aa: CASSFTRRTSSGNTIYF; cdr3_nt: TGTGCCAGCAGCTTTACCAGGCGGACCAGCTCTGGAAACACCATATATTTT
j_call: TRBJ2-2; clone_size: .; d_call: .; v_call: TRBV6-2/TRBV6-3; cdr3_aa: CASSYQRDTGELFF; cdr3_nt: TGTGCCAGCAGTTACCAGAGGGACACCGGGGAGCTGTTTTTT
j_call: TRBJ2-6; clone_size: .; d_call: .; v_call: TRBV19; cdr3_aa: CASSISGTGANVLTF; cdr3_nt: TGTGCCAGTAGTATAAGTGGGACTGGGGCCAACGTCCTGACTTTC
j_call: TRBJ2-1; clone_size: .; d_call: .; v_call: TRBV20-1; cdr3_aa: CSASAQGRVRVNEQFF; cdr3_nt: TGCAGTGCTAGTGCCCAGGGGAGGGTACGAGTCAATGAGCAGTTCTTC
j_call: TRBJ2-1; clone_size: .; d_call: TRBD1; v_call: TRBV6-5; cdr3_aa: CASSPGQMGNEQFF; cdr3_nt: TGTGCCAGCAGCCCGGGACAGATGGGCAATGAGCAGTTCTTC
j_call: TRBJ1-5; clone_size: .; d_call: TRBD1; v_call: TRBV27; cdr3_aa: CASNVFAGRGRSSLGNQPQHF; cdr3_nt: TGTGCCAGCAACGTATTTGCTGGCAGGGGGCGGTCCAGTTTGGGCAATCAGCCCCAGCATTTT
j_call: TRBJ2-1; clone_size: once; d_call: TRBD1; v_call: TRBV7-2; cdr3_aa: CASSLSFRGSYNEQFF; cdr3_nt: TGTGCCAGCAGCTTAAGTTTCAGGGGGTCCTACAATGAGCAGTTCTTC
j_call: TRBJ2-7; clone_size: .; d_call: .; v_call: TRBV6-5; cdr3_aa: CASSFGGTAYEQYF; cdr3_nt: TGTGCCAGCAGTTTTGGAGGGACCGCCTACGAGCAGTACTTC
j_call: TRBJ2-1; clone_size: .; d_call: .; v_call: TRBV10-3; cdr3_aa: CAISGTLNEQFF; cdr3_nt: TGTGCCATCAGCGGGACGCTTAATGAGCAGTTCTTC
j_call: TRBJ2-1; clone_size: .; d_call: TRBD2; v_call: TRBV25-1; cdr3_aa: CASSDPSTSTSGEQFF; cdr3_nt: TGTGCCAGCAGTGATCCCAGCACTTCGACTAGCGGGGAGCAGTTCTTC
j_call: TRBJ1-1; clone_size: .; d_call: .; v_call: TRBV3-1/TRBV3-2; cdr3_aa: CASSQLGTEAFF; cdr3_nt: TGTGCCAGCAGCCAACTGGGGACTGAAGCTTTCTTT
j_call: TRBJ2-1; clone_size: .; d_call: TRBD2; v_call: TRBV19; cdr3_aa: CASSWTSGSDEQFF; cdr3_nt: TGTGCCAGTAGTTGGACTAGCGGGAGCGATGAGCAGTTCTTC
j_call: TRBJ2-3; clone_size: .; d_call: .; v_call: TRBV12-3/TRBV12-4; cdr3_aa: CASSFTRIYF; cdr3_nt: TGTGCCAGCAGTTTCACAAGAATCTATTTT
j_call: TRBJ1-1; clone_size: .; d_call: TRBD1; v_call: TRBV6-2/TRBV6-3; cdr3_aa: CASSYSRGQGDAFF; cdr3_nt: TGTGCCAGCAGTTACAGCCGGGGACAGGGGGACGCTTTCTTT
j_call: TRBJ1-2; clone_size: .; d_call: .; v_call: TRBV12-3/TRBV12-4; cdr3_aa: CASSLGGTHGYTF; cdr3_nt: TGTGCCAGCAGTTTAGGAGGGACCCATGGCTACACCTTC
j_call: TRBJ2-7; clone_size: few; d_call: .; v_call: TRBV19; cdr3_aa: CASSISDSSYEQYF; cdr3_nt: TGTGCCAGTAGTATCTCGGACAGCTCCTACGAGCAGTACTTC
j_call: TRBJ2-2; clone_size: .; d_call: .; v_call: TRBV7-2; cdr3_aa: CASSFSNTGELFF; cdr3_nt: TGTGCCAGCAGCTTCTCGAACACCGGGGAGCTGTTTTTT
j_call: TRBJ1-2; clone_size: .; d_call: .; v_call: TRBV12-3/TRBV12-4; cdr3_aa: CASSQGSGYTF; cdr3_nt: TGTGCCAGCAGTCAGGGGAGCGGCTACACCTTC
j_call: TRBJ2-3; clone_size: .; d_call: TRBD2; v_call: TRBV27; cdr3_aa: CASARGVTDTQYF; cdr3_nt: TGTGCCAGCGCGCGGGGGGTCACAGATACGCAGTATTTT
j_call: TRBJ2-7; clone_size: once; d_call: .; v_call: TRBV5-6; cdr3_aa: CASSLYRRSYEQYF; cdr3_nt: TGTGCCAGCAGCTTGTACAGGCGGTCCTACGAGCAGTACTTC
j_call: TRBJ1-5; clone_size: .; d_call: TRBD1; v_call: TRBV6-6; cdr3_aa: CASSRTGTGSLHQPQHF; cdr3_nt: TGTGCCAGCAGTCGCACCGGGACAGGGTCCCTTCATCAGCCCCAGCATTTT
j_call: TRBJ1-1; clone_size: .; d_call: .; v_call: TRBV5-6; cdr3_aa: CASSLGAQGRNTEAFF; cdr3_nt: TGTGCCAGCAGCCTCGGCGCCCAGGGGCGGAACACTGAAGCTTTCTTT
j_call: TRBJ2-2; clone_size: .; d_call: .; v_call: TRBV6-5; cdr3_aa: CASTLGGELFF; cdr3_nt: TGTGCCAGCACTCTTGGCGGGGAGCTGTTTTTT
j_call: TRBJ2-7; clone_size: .; d_call: TRBD2; v_call: TRBV5-1; cdr3_aa: CASSLGGASGYEQYF; cdr3_nt: TGCGCCAGCAGCTTGGGAGGGGCTAGCGGGTACGAGCAGTACTTC
j_call: TRBJ1-4; clone_size: .; d_call: .; v_call: TRBV5-1; cdr3_aa: CASSLGRAGKLFF; cdr3_nt: TGCGCCAGCAGCTTGGGACGTGCAGGAAAACTGTTTTTT
j_call: TRBJ2-1; clone_size: .; d_call: .; v_call: TRBV3-1/TRBV3-2; cdr3_aa: CASSSARTFYGNEQFF; cdr3_nt: TGTGCCAGCAGTTCTGCCCGGACCTTCTATGGGAATGAGCAGTTCTTC
j_call: TRBJ2-1; clone_size: .; d_call: TRBD2; v_call: TRBV12-3/TRBV12-4; cdr3_aa: CASSINSGRGFF; cdr3_nt: TGTGCCAGCAGTATAAATAGCGGGAGGGGGTTCTTC
j_call: TRBJ1-5; clone_size: .; d_call: .; v_call: TRBV10-3; cdr3_aa: CAIMGTMGQPQHF; cdr3_nt: TGTGCCATCATGGGGACAATGGGCCAGCCCCAGCATTTT
j_call: TRBJ1-5; clone_size: .; d_call: .; v_call: TRBV28; cdr3_aa: CASTGGGRSNQPQHF; cdr3_nt: TGTGCCAGCACTGGGGGGGGTCGCAGCAATCAGCCCCAGCATTTT
j_call: TRBJ2-3; clone_size: once; d_call: TRBD2; v_call: TRBV7-2; cdr3_aa: CASSRNPSGLGGTDTQYF; cdr3_nt: TGTGCCAGCAGTCGCAACCCTAGCGGACTTGGGGGCACAGATACGCAGTATTTT
j_call: TRBJ2-3; clone_size: few; d_call: TRBD1; v_call: TRBV27; cdr3_aa: CASSLRTGVSATQYF; cdr3_nt: TGTGCCAGCAGTTTGCGGACAGGGGTATCTGCTACGCAGTATTTT